Listed below are T cell receptor beta chains from one sample, sequenced in a study of blood T cells in healthy people across ages. TCRdb re-analysed the 5' RACE reads in MiXCR, keeping a single row per CDR3 protein. Of around 790,000 distinct CDR3 sequences in the sample, around 42% are singletons; the top ten hold about 21%. Sequencing input: blood. These receptors all stem from a man in his sixties in good health. The CDR3 runs from the conserved cysteine through the conserved F or W. The D gene is left open where the match is weak. Some rows mark clone size as missing; the rest say once, few, many or name a class of expanded clone.

clone size	V gene	J gene	D gene	CDR3 protein	CDR3 DNA
-	TRBV6-2/TRBV6-3	TRBJ1-5	-	CASSFRTQSNQPQHF	TGTGCCAGCAGTTTCCGGACGCAATCTAATCAGCCCCAGCATTTT
-	TRBV20-1	TRBJ1-2	-	CSATLRSTGKLDGCTF	TGCAGTGCTACCCTACGCAGCACCGGGAAGTTGGATGGCTGCACCTTC
-	TRBV15	TRBJ2-7	-	CATSREGVLSYEQYF	TGTGCCACCAGCAGAGAAGGTGTCCTCTCCTACGAGCAGTACTTC
-	TRBV21-1	TRBJ1-2	-	CASTGGRNYGCTF	-
many	TRBV20-1	TRBJ2-1	-	CSAREVNEQFF	TGCAGTGCTAGAGAGGTCAATGAGCAGTTCTTC
-	TRBV5-1	TRBJ2-5	-	CASSFLTGQQETQYF	TGCGCCAGCAGCTTCCTGACAGGCCAACAAGAGACCCAGTACTTC
-	TRBV12-3/TRBV12-4	TRBJ1-5	-	CASSLADEGQPQHF	TGTGCCAGCAGTTTAGCAGACGAAGGACAGCCCCAGCATTTT
few	TRBV11-2	TRBJ2-3	TRBD2	CASSSILAGSTDTQYF	TGTGCCAGCAGCTCAATACTAGCGGGGAGCACAGATACGCAGTATTTT
many	TRBV5-4	TRBJ2-5	TRBD1	CASKKQGASDNEQYF	TGTGCCAGCAAAAAACAGGGGGCGTCTGACAATGAGCAGTACTTC
-	TRBV5-5	TRBJ1-6	-	CASSLARGRNSPLHF	TGTGCCAGCAGCTTGGCCCGGGGAAGGAATTCACCCCTCCACTTT
many	TRBV6-2/TRBV6-3	TRBJ2-1	TRBD1	CASSYSKGQGYNEQFF	TGTGCCAGCAGTTACTCGAAGGGACAGGGGTACAATGAGCAGTTCTTC
-	TRBV20-1	TRBJ2-7	TRBD2	CSARDPLAGGRYEQYF	TGCAGTGCTAGAGATCCTCTAGCGGGGGGGAGGTACGAGCAGTACTTC
-	TRBV5-1	TRBJ2-3	TRBD1	CASSFLGQGLDTQYF	TGCGCCAGCAGCTTCCTGGGACAGGGCCTAGATACGCAGTATTTT
-	TRBV4-3	TRBJ2-7	TRBD1	CANSQDRDRGYEQYF	TGCGCCAACAGCCAAGATAGGGACAGGGGCTACGAGCAGTACTTC
-	TRBV18	TRBJ2-1	TRBD1	CASSPQQGKDHNEQFF	TGTGCCAGCTCACCACAACAGGGGAAAGACCACAATGAGCAGTTCTTC
few	TRBV7-2	TRBJ2-5	TRBD2	CASSPLYSGGAAQYF	TGTGCCAGCAGCCCCCTCTATAGCGGGGGGGCCGCGCAGTACTTC
-	TRBV4-3	TRBJ1-2	-	CASSQDQSGARGYTF	TGCGCCAGCAGCCAAGATCAATCGGGGGCGCGTGGCTACACCTTC
-	TRBV5-1	TRBJ1-1	TRBD1	CASREGTGHMNTEAFF	TGTGCCAGCAGGGAAGGGACAGGGCACATGAACACTGAAGCTTTCTTT
-	TRBV5-1	TRBJ1-4	TRBD1	CASSVRDSGEKLFF	TGCGCCAGCAGCGTCCGGGACAGCGGCGAAAAACTGTTTTTT
few	TRBV27	TRBJ2-6	-	CASSLVTGANVLTF	TGTGCCAGCAGTTTAGTCACTGGGGCCAACGTCCTGACTTTC
few	TRBV5-6	TRBJ2-7	-	CASSLDRDPSSYEQYF	TGTGCCAGCAGCTTGGACCGGGACCCAAGCTCCTACGAGCAGTACTTC
-	TRBV7-2	TRBJ2-7	TRBD2	CASSVLRLAGGGDEQYF	TGTGCCAGCTCGGTACTGCGGCTAGCGGGGGGCGGGGACGAGCAGTACTTC
few	TRBV27	TRBJ2-7	-	CASSPLVDRGGSYEQYF	TGTGCCAGCAGTCCTCTGGTCGACAGGGGAGGGTCCTACGAGCAGTACTTC
few	TRBV4-3	TRBJ2-2	-	CASRQDGHGELFF	TGCGCCAGCAGGCAGGATGGGCACGGGGAGCTGTTTTTT
-	TRBV7-9	TRBJ1-6	-	CASSLVGSPPLSPLHF	TGTGCCAGCAGCTTAGTTGGCAGCCCGCCGCTTTCACCCCTCCACTTT
many	TRBV7-2	TRBJ2-5	TRBD1	CASSLGDRGHQETQYF	TGTGCCAGCAGCTTAGGGGACAGGGGGCATCAAGAGACCCAGTACTTC
-	TRBV7-9	TRBJ1-1	TRBD1	CASSLYTGVIGHEAFF	TGTGCCAGCAGCTTATACACAGGGGTTATTGGCCATGAAGCTTTCTTT
few	TRBV7-2	TRBJ2-2	TRBD1	CASSTRDRVFTGELFF	TGTGCCAGCAGTACACGGGACAGGGTTTTCACCGGGGAGCTGTTTTTT
few	TRBV24-1	TRBJ2-7	-	CATSDDSSLGEQYF	TGTGCCACCAGTGACGACAGCTCACTCGGCGAGCAGTACTTC
-	TRBV7-8	TRBJ1-4	-	CASSLTNQQEKLFF	TGTGCCAGCAGCTTAACAAACCAACAGGAAAAACTGTTTTTT